These 17 T cell receptor beta chains were sequenced from one sample in a study of response to subunit inactivated influenza vaccine (dated by TCRdb to between 2018 and 2020). This specimen's time point label, interpreted: 40 to 45 days after influenza vaccine administration. The library was obtained by RT-PCR. The sequencer listed for this sample is Illumina HiSeq 2500. TCRdb handled the public reads itself, with Q25 trimming in fastp and clone calling in MiXCR, and kept productive beta chains. Every entry covers one CDR3 protein and lists the most common genes and DNA from its rows. The sample profile shows 160,000 or so distinct CDR3 sequences; approximately 11% of them were found once. The ten largest clones take up about an eighth of the sample. The source material was non-naive T cells sorted from PBMCs, sampled 40 to 50 days after vaccination. The cell subset or site label here, explained by the study, means: memory T cell fraction. The origin of the receptors is a man over 45 who received an inactivated influenza vaccine. Donor details come from another sample of the same person, matched by shared clones.

This chain connects TRBV21-1 to TRBJ2-1; TRBD2 is the table's D call, not checked against the DNA. TRBV21-1 is deemed a pseudogene. The CDR3 has 14 amino acids. DNA of the CDR3: TGTGCCAATCCACTAGCGGGAGCGTGCAATGAGCAGTTCTTC. It yields the protein CANPLAGACNEQFF.

Here the CDR3 DNA reads TGTGCCAGCAGCGGACAGGGGTACTTGGGGGTGGCAGATACGCAGTATTTT. Protein product: CASSGQGYLGVADTQYF. The V call is TRBV9, the J call TRBJ2-3, with 8 bases lining up with TRBD1. V was pared by 3 bases and J by 4 bases, with 13 bases of the junction left unmatched. Per the germline V gene, CDR1 is SGDLS and CDR2 is YYNGEE. The CDR3 contains 17 residues.

This clonotype was counted many times. The chain combines TRBV28 with TRBJ2-7; TRBD1 matches at 12 bases. CDR3 size: 16 residues. V shed 4 bases, J shed 2 bases, and the junction held 6 bases outside the gene matches. Germline loops: CDR1 MDHEN, CDR2 SYDVKM. In nucleotides, the CDR3 is TGTGCCAGCAGTTCTCCGGGACAGGGGGCTCCCTACGAGCAGTACTTC. It specifies CASSSPGQGAPYEQYF.

The V gene is TRBV29-1, the J gene TRBJ1-1; D remains ambiguous. Germline CDR1 SQVTM, CDR2 ANQGSEA. Trimming shortened V by 6 bases and J by 3 bases, and 5 bases separated the two germline ends. The CDR3 runs 10 residues. CDR3 coding DNA: TGCAGCGTCGCCGACACTGAAGCTTTCTTT. Translation gives CSVADTEAFF.

The table lists this clonotype with many counts. The chain couples TRBV14 to TRBJ2-1; D is uncertain. In germline, CDR1 is SGHDN, CDR2 FVKESK. CDR3 length: 16 residues. V was cut by 0 bases and J by 1 base, with 10 bases left in between. CDR3 region: CASSQEFISSYNEQFF. The CDR3, as DNA: TGTGCCAGCAGCCAAGAATTCATCTCGTCCTACAATGAGCAGTTCTTC.

This clonotype has more than one count but fewer than ten. V gene TRBV7-9 combines with J gene TRBJ2-1, with TRBD2 matching over 10 bases. V shed 1 base, J shed 8 bases, and the junction held 11 bases outside the gene matches. The length of the CDR3 is 17 residues. The germline V gene encodes CDR1 SEHNR and CDR2 FQNEAQ (reference sequence). Here the CDR3 reads CASSLGSSGSSRDEQFF. CDR3 nucleotide sequence: TGTGCCAGCAGCTTAGGATCTAGCGGGAGTTCTAGGGATGAGCAGTTCTTC.

This clonotype has more than one count but fewer than ten. The chain has TRBV5-6 and TRBJ2-3; D uncertain. CDR3 size: 15 residues. Germline V gene sequence: CDR1 SGHDT, CDR2 YYEEEE. The ends were cut back, 4 bases at V and 2 bases at J, with 14 bases in the middle. As DNA, the CDR3 is TGTGCCAGCAGCCCCGCCGAAAGATACACAGATACGCAGTATTTT. This gives the protein CASSPAERYTDTQYF.

The chain recombines TRBV20-1 with TRBJ2-7, with D tentatively TRBD1 (7 bases). This CDR3 is 14 amino acids long. V dropped 5 bases and J dropped 0 bases, with 14 bases sitting between them. CDR1 is DFQATT and CDR2 is SNEGSKA in the germline V gene (reference sequence). The CDR3 is CSAAGGTDSYEQYF. The CDR3, as DNA: TGCAGTGCTGCAGGGGGGACAGACTCCTACGAGCAGTACTTC.

This clonotype appeared a few times. The rearrangement joins TRBV7-3 to TRBJ2-1; no firm D call. There are 15 residues in the CDR3. Germline CDR1 and CDR2: SGHTA and FQGTGA. The V end lost 4 bases, the J end lost 0 bases, and 10 bases lay between the germline ends. CDR3 nucleotides: TGTGCCAGCAGCTCCGGTCCTCGCTCCTACAATGAGCAGTTCTTC. It specifies CASSSGPRSYNEQFF.

A few counts support this clonotype. The genes are TRBV7-6 and TRBJ2-1, with 7 bases that match TRBD2. The CDR3 has 16 residues. V was clipped by 1 base and J by 5 bases; unmatched bases: 8. Per germline, CDR1 SGHVS and CDR2 FNYEAQ. CDR3 nucleotide sequence: TGTGCCAGCAGCTTAGGATACCAGCGGGGCAACAATGAGCAGTTCTTC. Amino acids: CASSLGYQRGNNEQFF.

This chain connects TRBV20-1 to TRBJ1-3; D remains ambiguous. The germline V gene encodes CDR1 DFQATT and CDR2 SNEGSKA (reference sequence). The CDR3 spans 14 residues. With 4 bases removed from V and 1 base from J, the gap between germline ends came to 11 bases. CDR3 amino acids: CSAKFPGSGNTIYF. The CDR3 region has the DNA TGCAGTGCTAAGTTCCCGGGTTCTGGAAACACCATATATTTT.

This clonotype was seen a handful of times. The chain joins TRBV6-2 or TRBV6-3 to TRBJ2-4; a possible D gene is TRBD2 (5 bases). Trimming removed 6 bases from V and 5 bases from J, with 8 bases in between. The CDR3 runs to 12 residues. Germline V gene sequence: CDR1 MNHEY, CDR2 SVGEGT. The CDR3 DNA reads as TGTGCCAGCAGGGGAGCGGAAAACATTCAGTACTTC. Protein sequence: CASRGAENIQYF.

The genes are TRBV4-2 and TRBJ1-4; no firm D call. The germline V and J ends were trimmed by 0 bases and 7 bases, with 18 bases remaining between them. CDR1 is LGHNA, CDR2 YNFKEQ, per germline. The CDR3 loop spans 17 amino acids. Written as DNA, the CDR3 is TGTGCCAGCAGCCAAGATGAGCAATTTAAGGGAACTGAAAAACTGTTTTTT. Its translation: CASSQDEQFKGTEKLFF.

The rearrangement links TRBV7-6 to TRBJ2-3; 12 positions agree with TRBD2. Trimming cost V 4 bases and J 8 bases; bases outside gene matches: 13. CDR1 is SGHVS, CDR2 FNYEAQ, per germline. This CDR3 region has 17 residues. CDR3 sequence: CASSSWTSGNQGVTQYF. CDR3 DNA sequence: TGTGCCAGCAGCTCTTGGACTAGCGGGAACCAGGGGGTTACGCAGTATTTT.

This clonotype was counted many times. The V call is TRBV7-6, the J call TRBJ2-7, with 9 positions matching TRBD1. V lost 5 bases and J lost 6; bases outside the gene matches: 14. CDR1 and CDR2 (germline): SGHVS, FNYEAQ. CDR3 length: 16 residues. This chain's CDR3 is CASSPGRGTGKSEQYF. CDR3 bases: TGTGCCAGCAGCCCCGGCCGAGGGACAGGGAAGTCCGAGCAGTACTTC.

V usage is TRBV28 and J usage is TRBJ2-6; either TRBD1 or TRBD2 may fit D (5 bases each). CDR3 length: 15 amino acids. Germline V gives CDR1 MDHEN, CDR2 SYDVKM. V dropped 7 bases and J dropped 2 bases, with 12 bases sitting between them. The CDR3 reads CASTEGTAGANVLTF. In DNA form, the CDR3 reads TGTGCCAGCACTGAAGGGACGGCTGGGGCCAACGTCCTGACTTTC.

This clonotype was counted many times. The chain links TRBV5-1 to TRBJ2-5; D might be TRBD2 (5 bases). Germline V gene sequence: CDR1 SGHRS, CDR2 YFSETQ. The CDR3 is made up of 13 amino acids. The V end was cut by 2 bases, the J end by 3 bases, with 8 bases between. Written as DNA, the CDR3 is TGCGCCAGCAGCTTCAACGGGGAAGAGACCCAGTACTTC. Translated, it gives CASSFNGEETQYF.